These 9 T cell receptor beta chains share one sample of origin, sequenced in a study of sequential checkpoint blockade in melanoma. The treatment was: randomized to nivolumab then ipilimumab (arm A) or the reverse (arm B). Clones were read by immunoSEQ multiplex PCR, and TCRdb kept only the in-frame ones, dropping some. The data hold roughly 13,000 clones, with about 61% observed a single time. The input for sequencing was CD8+ T cells sorted from blood (inferred from file names), taken from a patient given nivolumab and ipilimumab in sequence. These receptors came from a human donor with melanoma.

This clone has a single count. The chain has TRBV13 and TRBJ2-7; D perhaps matches TRBD2 (7 bases). This CDR3 region has 15 residues. Per the germline V gene, CDR1 is PRHDT and CDR2 is FYEKMQ (reference sequence). V was trimmed by 4 bases and J by 6 bases, leaving 19 bases between them. The CDR3, as DNA: TGTGCCAGCAGCTCCCCCCTGGGGGGGCCCCGCGAGCAGTACTTC. It yields the protein CASSSPLGGPREQYF. The whole variable domain, filled in from reference TRBV13 and TRBJ2-7, reads AAGVIQSPRHLIKEKRETATLKCYPIPRHDTVYWYQQGPGQDPQFLISFYEKMQSDKGSIPDRFSAQQFSDYHSELNMSSLELGDSALYFCASSSPLGGPREQYFGPGTRLTVT.

J is TRBJ1-5 and V is TRBV9, with a possible D match to TRBD1 (6 bases). The germline gives CDR1 SGDLS, CDR2 YYNGEE. The length of the CDR3 is 16 residues. With 4 bases removed from V and 2 bases from J, the gap between germline ends came to 16 bases. The CDR3 DNA reads TGTGCCAGCAGCCCCTCTGGGGCAGGGGGCAATCAGCCCCAGCATTTT. Amino acids: CASSPSGAGGNQPQHF.

This chain uses TRBV19 with TRBJ2-7, with 11 bases aligning to TRBD1. J gave up 2 bases and V 5 bases, and 5 bases lay outside the gene matches. CDR1 is LNHDA and CDR2 is SQIVND in the germline V gene (reference sequence). This CDR3 has 15 amino acids. CDR3 sequence (DNA): TGTGCCAGTAGTCCAGCGGGACAGGGGGCCTACGAGCAGTACTTC. Protein: CASSPAGQGAYEQYF.

The chain has TRBV5-6 and TRBJ2-5; TRBD1 is a possible D gene (6 bases). TRBJ2-7 matches the DNA end more closely, so the J call is doubtful. The CDR3 runs 15 residues. CDR1 and CDR2 (germline): SGHDT, YYEEEE. CDR3 DNA sequence: TGTGCCAGCAGCGCACTACTAGGGGGAACCTACGAGCAGTACTTC. This codes for CASSALLGGTYEQYF.

This chain uses TRBV29-1 with TRBJ2-3, with 14 nucleotides matching TRBD2. CDR1 is SQVTM and CDR2 is ANQGSEA in the germline V gene. The CDR3 runs 16 residues. The J segment lost 6 bases and the V segment lost 0 bases, leaving 5 bases of the junction unmatched. CDR3 in DNA: TGCAGCGTTGAAGATCTGGGACTAGCGGGGGAGGATACGCAGTATTTT. Its protein product is CSVEDLGLAGEDTQYF.

The chain carries TRBV7-8 and TRBJ2-7; D gene unclear. Germline CDR1 is SGHVS and CDR2 is FQNEAQ. V was trimmed by 3 bases and J by 4 bases, leaving 4 bases between them. The CDR3 loop spans 11 amino acids. The CDR3 protein is CASSLSYEQYF. The CDR3 nucleotides read TGTGCCAGCAGCTTGTCATACGAGCAGTACTTC.

The J gene is TRBJ1-6, the V gene TRBV7-2, with a possible D match to TRBD1 (5 bases). V lost 0 bases, J lost 7 bases, and 16 bases lay in between. The germline V gene has CDR1 SGHTA and CDR2 FQGNSA. The CDR3 is 17 residues long. The CDR3 coding sequence is TGTGCCAGCAGCTTAGCGGGATGGCACTCAGGGAATTCACCCCTCCACTTT. Encoded protein: CASSLAGWHSGNSPLHF.

The chain's CDR3 is CASSPRDRLYGYTF. The CDR3 region has the DNA TGTGCCAGCAGTCCCCGGGACAGACTATATGGCTACACCTTC. This rearrangement joins TRBV6-1 to TRBJ1-2; 7 bases agree with TRBD1. The CDR3 extends over 14 amino acids. Looked up from germline, CDR1 is MNHNS and CDR2 is SASEGT. Trimming removed 5 bases from V and 5 bases from J; junction bases left unmatched: 8.

The chain recombines TRBV7-8 with TRBJ2-3, with 7 bases fitting TRBD2. This CDR3 is built from 16 residues. From germline, CDR1 is SGHVS and CDR2 FQNEAQ. V was clipped by 1 base and J by 4 bases; unmatched bases: 8. In DNA, the CDR3 is TGTGCCAGCAGCTTAGGGGGGGGTCTGTCAGCAGATACGCAGTATTTT. Its protein is CASSLGGGLSADTQYF.